These T cell receptor beta chains were read from a single sample in a study of shared clonotypes between healthy human individuals. Produced via immunoSEQ multiplex PCR; TCRdb's table is partial and in-frame only. The table has about 770,000 clones, over 55% seen once; the top ten hold around 1.7%. Sequencing was performed on memory CD4+ T cells sorted from blood. These receptors all come from a woman aged 25 to 39 in good health. CDR3s include the opening cysteine and the closing phenylalanine or tryptophan. Fields, in order: D gene, V gene, J gene, CDR3 protein. A D gene is named only where the DNA matches it firmly.

>.|TRBV29-1|TRBJ1-1
CSVSDTLNTEAFF
>.|TRBV7-8|TRBJ1-5
CASSPRDGLHQPQHF
>TRBD2|TRBV14|TRBJ2-7
CASSQGPGLAGGRYEQYF
>TRBD2|TRBV27|TRBJ2-1
CASSLWRPLAGGDYNEQFF
>TRBD1|TRBV9|TRBJ1-1
CASSARQGEPNTEAFF
>.|TRBV19|TRBJ1-5
CASSIRGKGGDNQPQHF
>.|TRBV4-1|TRBJ2-7
CATRGRAGSSYEQYF
>.|TRBV5-4|TRBJ2-1
CASSLKTGDLVEQFF
>.|TRBV6-5|TRBJ2-2
CASRKSETTGELFF
>TRBD2|TRBV25-1|TRBJ2-5
CASSERRVGTSGQETQYF
>TRBD2|TRBV10-1|TRBJ2-7
CASSSGMTYEQYF
>TRBD1|TRBV19|TRBJ1-2
CASSPRQGSGYGYTF
>TRBD2|TRBV18|TRBJ2-7
CASSPGGVGYEQYF
>.|TRBV6-5|TRBJ1-2
CASSYGLAHGYTF
>.|TRBV4-1|TRBJ2-5
CASSQDPADQETQYF
>.|TRBV7-2|TRBJ2-3
CASRRNAVVVGDTQYF
>.|TRBV30|TRBJ1-1
CAWSSPLRWGAEAFF
>TRBD1|TRBV5-1|TRBJ1-5
CASSRDRDQPQHF
>.|TRBV15|TRBJ1-2
CATSRAGARPYGYTF
>.|TRBV6-4|TRBJ2-3
CASSEQGTYTDTQYF
>.|TRBV25-1|TRBJ1-5
CASSGVGSGQPQHF
>.|TRBV20-1|TRBJ2-5
CSAGVGETQYF
>.|TRBV6-5|.
CASSTTYEQYF